Shown below are 2 T cell receptor beta chains from a single sample sequenced in a study of T cell responses to AZD1222 COVID-19 vaccine. Data came from immunoSEQ multiplex PCR; TCRdb stores just in-frame clones and leaves some out. The top ten hold 1% to 1.3% of the sample, which has 40,000 to 60,000 clones, about 90% seen once. Sample: peripheral blood, taken 28 days after the second AZD1222 dose. The receptors here all came from an adult who received the AZD1222 COVID-19 vaccine.

This sequence joins TRBV5-1 and TRBJ1-1; the D gene is possibly TRBD1 (5 bases). V was trimmed by 2 bases and J by 4 bases, leaving 15 bases between them. Germline CDR1 and CDR2: SGHRS and YFSETQ. The CDR3 is made up of 15 amino acids. The CDR3: CASSFGDGGSTEAFF. CDR3 in DNA: TGCGCCAGCAGCTTTGGGGACGGGGGGAGCACTGAAGCTTTCTTT.

The gene calls are TRBV6-1 and TRBJ1-1; TRBD1 agrees at 10 bases. This CDR3 comprises 14 residues. With 2 bases clipped from V and 5 bases from J, the junction kept 2 bases outside the gene matches. Germline values: CDR1 MNHNS, CDR2 SASEGT. The CDR3 loop reads CASSERQGATEAFF. Written as DNA, the CDR3 is TGTGCCAGCAGTGAAAGACAGGGGGCTACTGAAGCTTTCTTT.